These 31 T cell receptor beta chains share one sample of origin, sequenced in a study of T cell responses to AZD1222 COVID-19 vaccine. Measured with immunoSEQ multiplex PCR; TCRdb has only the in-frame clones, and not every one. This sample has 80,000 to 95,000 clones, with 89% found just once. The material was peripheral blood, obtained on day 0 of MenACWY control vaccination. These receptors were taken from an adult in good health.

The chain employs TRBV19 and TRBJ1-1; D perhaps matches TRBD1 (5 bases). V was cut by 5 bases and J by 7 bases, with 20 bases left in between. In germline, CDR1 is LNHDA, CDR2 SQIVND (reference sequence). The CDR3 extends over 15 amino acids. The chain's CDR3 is CASSGGLVGRVEAFF. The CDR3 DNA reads TGTGCCAGTAGTGGGGGACTAGTGGGGAGGGTTGAAGCTTTCTTT.

The CDR3 nucleotides read TGCGCCAGCAGTGGGGACAGGGGTATTGAGACCCAGTACTTC. Translating gives CASSGDRGIETQYF. The chain carries TRBV10-1 and TRBJ2-5; 10 nucleotides line up with TRBD1. Trimming took 4 bases from V and 5 from J; bases not matched to a gene: 4. Germline V gene data show CDR1 as WNHNN and CDR2 as SYGVQD (reference sequence). The CDR3 runs 14 residues.

This chain's CDR3 is CASRLATEPYNEQFF. For the CDR3, the DNA is TGTGCCAGCAGACTAGCGACCGAGCCCTACAATGAGCAGTTCTTC. The chain has TRBV7-2 and TRBJ2-1, with 7 bases aligning to TRBD2. This CDR3 spans 15 amino acids. Germline V gives CDR1 SGHTA, CDR2 FQGNSA. J gave up 2 bases and V 6 bases, and 7 bases lay outside the gene matches.

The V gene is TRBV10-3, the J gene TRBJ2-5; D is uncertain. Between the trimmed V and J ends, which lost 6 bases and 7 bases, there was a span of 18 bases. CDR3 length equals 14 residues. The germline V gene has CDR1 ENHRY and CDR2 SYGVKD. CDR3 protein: CAIRSSGLKGTQYF. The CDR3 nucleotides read TGTGCCATCAGATCGTCGGGTCTAAAAGGGACCCAGTACTTC.

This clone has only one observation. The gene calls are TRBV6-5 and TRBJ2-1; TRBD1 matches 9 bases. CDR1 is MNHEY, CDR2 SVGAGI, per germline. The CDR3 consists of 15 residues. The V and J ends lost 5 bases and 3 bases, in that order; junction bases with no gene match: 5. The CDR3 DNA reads TGTGCCAGCAGTACGGGACAGGGAAGCTACAATGAGCAGTTCTTC. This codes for CASSTGQGSYNEQFF.

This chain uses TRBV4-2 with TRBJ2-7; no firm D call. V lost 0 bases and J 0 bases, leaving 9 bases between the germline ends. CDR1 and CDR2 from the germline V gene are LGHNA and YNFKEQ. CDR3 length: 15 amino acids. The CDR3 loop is CASSQDPHGSYEQYF. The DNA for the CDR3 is TGTGCCAGCAGCCAAGATCCACACGGCTCCTACGAGCAGTACTTC.

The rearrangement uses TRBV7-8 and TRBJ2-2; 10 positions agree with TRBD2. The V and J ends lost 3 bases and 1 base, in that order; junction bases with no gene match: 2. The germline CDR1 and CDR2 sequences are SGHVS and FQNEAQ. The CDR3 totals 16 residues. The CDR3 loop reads CASSFLAGVNTGELFF. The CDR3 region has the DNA TGTGCCAGCAGCTTCCTAGCGGGGGTGAACACCGGGGAGCTGTTTTTT.

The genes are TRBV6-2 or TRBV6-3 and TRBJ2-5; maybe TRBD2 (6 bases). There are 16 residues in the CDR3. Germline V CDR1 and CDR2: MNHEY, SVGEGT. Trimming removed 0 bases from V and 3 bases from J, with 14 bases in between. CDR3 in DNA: TGTGCCAGCAGTTACTCTTTCCGGGAGAGCGAAGAGACCCAGTACTTC. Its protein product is CASSYSFRESEETQYF.

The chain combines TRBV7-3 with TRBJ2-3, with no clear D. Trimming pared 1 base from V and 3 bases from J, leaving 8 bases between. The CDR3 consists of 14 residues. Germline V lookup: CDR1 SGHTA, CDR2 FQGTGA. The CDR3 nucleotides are TGTGCCAGCAGCTTAATCGTAGGAACAGATACGCAGTATTTT. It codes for CASSLIVGTDTQYF.

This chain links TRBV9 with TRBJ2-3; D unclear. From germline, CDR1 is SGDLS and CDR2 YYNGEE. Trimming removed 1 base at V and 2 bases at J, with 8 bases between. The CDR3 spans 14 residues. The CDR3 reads CASSVISTTDTQYF. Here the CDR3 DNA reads TGTGCCAGCAGCGTAATATCGACCACAGATACGCAGTATTTT.

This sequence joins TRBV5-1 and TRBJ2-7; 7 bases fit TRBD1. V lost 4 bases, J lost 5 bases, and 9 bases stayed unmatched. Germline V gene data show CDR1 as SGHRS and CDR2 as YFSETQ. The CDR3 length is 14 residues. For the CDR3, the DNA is TGCGCCAGCAGCGAGGGGACAGTTCGCCACGAGCAGTACTTC. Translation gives CASSEGTVRHEQYF.

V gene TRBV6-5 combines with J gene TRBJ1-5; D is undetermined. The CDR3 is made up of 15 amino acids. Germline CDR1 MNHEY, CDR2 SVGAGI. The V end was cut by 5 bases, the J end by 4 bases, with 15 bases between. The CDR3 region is CASSREINGNQPQHF. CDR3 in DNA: TGTGCCAGCAGTCGCGAAATCAACGGGAATCAGCCCCAGCATTTT.

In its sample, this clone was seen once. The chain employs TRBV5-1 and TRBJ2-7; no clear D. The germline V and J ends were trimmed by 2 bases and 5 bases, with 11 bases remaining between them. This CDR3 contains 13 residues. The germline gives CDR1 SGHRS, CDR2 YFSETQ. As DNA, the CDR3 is TGCGCCAGCAGCTTTAGGCCGAAGGACGAGCAGTACTTC. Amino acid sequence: CASSFRPKDEQYF.

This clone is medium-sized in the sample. The CDR3 protein is CASSPTGSGANVLTF. DNA for the CDR3: TGTGCCAGCAGCCCTACAGGTTCTGGGGCCAACGTCCTGACTTTC. This chain joins TRBV27 and TRBJ2-6; tentative D call: TRBD1 (5 bases). Per the germline V gene, CDR1 is MNHEY and CDR2 is SMNVEV (reference sequence). The V and J ends lost 6 bases and 1 base respectively, with 10 bases between them. The CDR3 is made up of 15 amino acids.

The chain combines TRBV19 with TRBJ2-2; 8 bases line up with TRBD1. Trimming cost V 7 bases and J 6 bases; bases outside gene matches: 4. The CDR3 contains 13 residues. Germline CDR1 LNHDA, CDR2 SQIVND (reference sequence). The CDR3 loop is CASTSTGAGELFF. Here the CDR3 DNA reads TGTGCCAGTACCTCGACAGGGGCCGGGGAGCTGTTTTTT.

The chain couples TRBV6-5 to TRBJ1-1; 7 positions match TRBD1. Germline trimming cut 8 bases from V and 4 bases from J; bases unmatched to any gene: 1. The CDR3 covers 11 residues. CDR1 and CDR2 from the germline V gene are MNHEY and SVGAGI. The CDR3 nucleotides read TGTGCCAGCCAGGGGGGCACTGAAGCTTTCTTT. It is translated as CASQGGTEAFF.

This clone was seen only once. This CDR3 reads CASSLGPSYNSPLHF. CDR3 nucleotide sequence: TGTGCCAGCAGCTTGGGCCCGAGTTATAATTCACCCCTCCACTTT. The chain is built from TRBV5-6 and TRBJ1-6, with unresolved D. Germline CDR1 is SGHDT and CDR2 is YYEEEE. The ends were cut back, 0 bases at V and 4 bases at J, with 8 bases in the middle. The CDR3 spans 15 residues.

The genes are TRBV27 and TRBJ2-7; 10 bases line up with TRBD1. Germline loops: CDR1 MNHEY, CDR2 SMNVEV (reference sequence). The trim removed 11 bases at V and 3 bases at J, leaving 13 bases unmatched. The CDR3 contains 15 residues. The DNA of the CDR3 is TGTGCCGGTCGGGGGGAGCGGACAGGGGGCTACGAGCAGTACTTC. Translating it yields CAGRGERTGGYEQYF.

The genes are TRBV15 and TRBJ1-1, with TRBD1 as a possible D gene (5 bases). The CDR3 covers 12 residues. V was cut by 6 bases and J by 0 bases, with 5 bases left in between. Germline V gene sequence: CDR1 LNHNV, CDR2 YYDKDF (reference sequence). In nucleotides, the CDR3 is TGTGCCACCAGGGGGCTGAACACTGAAGCTTTCTTT. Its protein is CATRGLNTEAFF. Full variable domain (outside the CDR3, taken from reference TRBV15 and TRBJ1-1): DAMVIQNPRYQVTQFGKPVTLSCSQTLNHNVMYWYQQKSSQAPKLLFHYYDKDFNNEADTPDNFQSRRPNTSFCFLDIRSPGLGDTAMYLCATRGLNTEAFFGQGTRLTVV.

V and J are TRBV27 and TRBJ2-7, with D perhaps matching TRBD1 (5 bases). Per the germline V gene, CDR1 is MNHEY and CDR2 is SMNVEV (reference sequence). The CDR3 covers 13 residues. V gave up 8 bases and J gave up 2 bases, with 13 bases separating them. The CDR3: CASGPGPTYEQYF. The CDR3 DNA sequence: TGTGCCAGCGGTCCAGGGCCTACCTACGAGCAGTACTTC.

The CDR3 DNA reads TGTGCCTGGAGTGTATGGGGACAGGGGACAAACACCATATATTTT. It specifies CAWSVWGQGTNTIYF. V usage is TRBV30 and J usage is TRBJ1-3; 10 bases agree with TRBD1. This CDR3 contains 15 residues. Per germline, CDR1 GTSNPN and CDR2 SVGIG (reference sequence). V gave up 0 bases and J gave up 6 bases; unmatched junction bases: 5.

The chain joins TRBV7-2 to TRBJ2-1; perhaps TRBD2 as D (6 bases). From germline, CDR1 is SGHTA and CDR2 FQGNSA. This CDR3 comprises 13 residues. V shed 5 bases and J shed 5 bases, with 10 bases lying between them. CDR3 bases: TGTGCCAGCAGCCCCGGGGGTAACAATGAGCAGTTCTTC. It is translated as CASSPGGNNEQFF.

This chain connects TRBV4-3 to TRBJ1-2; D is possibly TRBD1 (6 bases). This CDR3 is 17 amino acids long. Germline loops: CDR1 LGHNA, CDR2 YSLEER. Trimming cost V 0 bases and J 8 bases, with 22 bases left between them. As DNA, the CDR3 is TGCGCCAGCAGCCAAGAAACCCCCCAAACGGGGGGCGAGGGCTACACCTTC. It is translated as CASSQETPQTGGEGYTF.

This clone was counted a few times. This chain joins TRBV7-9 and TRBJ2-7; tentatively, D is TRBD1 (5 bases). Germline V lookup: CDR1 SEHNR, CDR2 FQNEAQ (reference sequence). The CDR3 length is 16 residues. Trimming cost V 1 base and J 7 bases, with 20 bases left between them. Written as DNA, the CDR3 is TGTGCCAGCAGCTTAGTGTCGTCAGGGTGGCGGTGGGAGCAGTACTTC. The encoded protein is CASSLVSSGWRWEQYF. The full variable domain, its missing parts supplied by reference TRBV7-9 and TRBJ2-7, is DTGVSQNPRHKITKRGQNVTFRCDPISEHNRLYWYRQTLGQGPEFLTYFQNEAQLEKSRLLSDRFSAERPKGSFSTLEIQRTEQGDSAMYLCASSLVSSGWRWEQYFGPGTRLTVT.

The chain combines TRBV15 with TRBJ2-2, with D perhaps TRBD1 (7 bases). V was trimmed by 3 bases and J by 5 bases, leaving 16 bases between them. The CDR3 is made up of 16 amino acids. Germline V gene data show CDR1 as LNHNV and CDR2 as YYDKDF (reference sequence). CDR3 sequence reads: CATSRGQSGRTGELFF. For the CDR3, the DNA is TGTGCCACCAGCAGGGGACAGTCCGGGAGAACCGGGGAGCTGTTTTTT.

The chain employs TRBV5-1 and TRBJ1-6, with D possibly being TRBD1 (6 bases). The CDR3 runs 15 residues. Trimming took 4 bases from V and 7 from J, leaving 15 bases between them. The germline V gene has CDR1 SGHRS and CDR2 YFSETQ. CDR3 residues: CASSGTGGGNSPLHF. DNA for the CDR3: TGCGCCAGCAGCGGAACGGGAGGGGGGAATTCACCCCTCCACTTT.

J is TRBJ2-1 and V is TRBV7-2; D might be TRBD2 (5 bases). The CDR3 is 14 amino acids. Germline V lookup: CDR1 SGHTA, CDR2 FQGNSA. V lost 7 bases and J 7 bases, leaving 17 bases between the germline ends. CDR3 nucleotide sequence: TGTGCCAGCACCCCTAACCCGAAGCGGAATGAGCAGTTCTTC. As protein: CASTPNPKRNEQFF.

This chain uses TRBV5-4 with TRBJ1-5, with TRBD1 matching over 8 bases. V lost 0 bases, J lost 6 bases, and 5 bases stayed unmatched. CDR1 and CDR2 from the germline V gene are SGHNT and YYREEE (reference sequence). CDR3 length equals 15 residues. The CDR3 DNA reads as TGTGCCAGCAGCTTGGACCAGGGGGCGGGTCAGCCCCAGCATTTT. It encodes CASSLDQGAGQPQHF.

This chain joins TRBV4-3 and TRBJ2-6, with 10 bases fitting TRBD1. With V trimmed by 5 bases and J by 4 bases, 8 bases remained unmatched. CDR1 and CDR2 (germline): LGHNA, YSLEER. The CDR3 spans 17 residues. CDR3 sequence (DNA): TGCGCCAGCAGCGCAGACAGGGGGCATTCAGGGGCCAACGTCCTGACTTTC. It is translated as CASSADRGHSGANVLTF.

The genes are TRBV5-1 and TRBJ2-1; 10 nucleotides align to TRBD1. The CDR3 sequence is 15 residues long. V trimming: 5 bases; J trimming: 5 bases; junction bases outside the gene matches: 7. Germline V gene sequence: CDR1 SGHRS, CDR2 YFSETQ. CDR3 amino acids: CASRTGTGVDNEQFF. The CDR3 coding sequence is TGCGCCAGCAGGACCGGGACAGGGGTAGACAATGAGCAGTTCTTC. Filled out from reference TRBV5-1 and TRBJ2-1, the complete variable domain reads KAGVTQTPRYLIKTRGQQVTLSCSPISGHRSVSWYQQTPGQGLQFLFEYFSETQRNKGNFPGRFSGRQFSNSRSEMNVSTLELGDSALYLCASRTGTGVDNEQFFGPGTRLTVL.

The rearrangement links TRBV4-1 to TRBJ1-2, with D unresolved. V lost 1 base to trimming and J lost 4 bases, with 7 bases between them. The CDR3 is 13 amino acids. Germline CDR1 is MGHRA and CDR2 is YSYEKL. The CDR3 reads CASSQGTFYGYTF. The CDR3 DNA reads TGCGCCAGCAGCCAAGGGACTTTCTATGGCTACACCTTC.